This T cell receptor (beta chain) was captured in a study of blood T cell repertoires in COVID-19. Looking at the study overall: Sites in the United States, Italy and Spain provided acute and convalescent COVID-19 samples. Sample material is recorded as cDNA or gDNA derived from T cells, B-cell-depleted T cells, or PBMCs.

Germline CDR1 and CDR2: SNHLY and FYNNEI. The CDR3 consists of 15 residues. V gave up 6 bases and J gave up 6 bases, with 18 bases separating them. Assay used: immunoSEQ multiplex PCR; TCRdb lists only in-frame clones, some missing. The repertoire holds 150,000 to 200,000 clones, with around 85% as singletons. The rearrangement links TRBV2 to TRBJ2-1, with a weak D call TRBD2 (5 bases). The sequenced material came from peripheral blood. The receptor's source is a human donor with acute or convalescent COVID-19. The donor label of this sample is uncertain. CDR3 loop: CASRRELGGGNEQFF. The CDR3 DNA reads TGTGCCAGCAGAAGGGAACTAGGAGGAGGCAATGAGCAGTTCTTC.